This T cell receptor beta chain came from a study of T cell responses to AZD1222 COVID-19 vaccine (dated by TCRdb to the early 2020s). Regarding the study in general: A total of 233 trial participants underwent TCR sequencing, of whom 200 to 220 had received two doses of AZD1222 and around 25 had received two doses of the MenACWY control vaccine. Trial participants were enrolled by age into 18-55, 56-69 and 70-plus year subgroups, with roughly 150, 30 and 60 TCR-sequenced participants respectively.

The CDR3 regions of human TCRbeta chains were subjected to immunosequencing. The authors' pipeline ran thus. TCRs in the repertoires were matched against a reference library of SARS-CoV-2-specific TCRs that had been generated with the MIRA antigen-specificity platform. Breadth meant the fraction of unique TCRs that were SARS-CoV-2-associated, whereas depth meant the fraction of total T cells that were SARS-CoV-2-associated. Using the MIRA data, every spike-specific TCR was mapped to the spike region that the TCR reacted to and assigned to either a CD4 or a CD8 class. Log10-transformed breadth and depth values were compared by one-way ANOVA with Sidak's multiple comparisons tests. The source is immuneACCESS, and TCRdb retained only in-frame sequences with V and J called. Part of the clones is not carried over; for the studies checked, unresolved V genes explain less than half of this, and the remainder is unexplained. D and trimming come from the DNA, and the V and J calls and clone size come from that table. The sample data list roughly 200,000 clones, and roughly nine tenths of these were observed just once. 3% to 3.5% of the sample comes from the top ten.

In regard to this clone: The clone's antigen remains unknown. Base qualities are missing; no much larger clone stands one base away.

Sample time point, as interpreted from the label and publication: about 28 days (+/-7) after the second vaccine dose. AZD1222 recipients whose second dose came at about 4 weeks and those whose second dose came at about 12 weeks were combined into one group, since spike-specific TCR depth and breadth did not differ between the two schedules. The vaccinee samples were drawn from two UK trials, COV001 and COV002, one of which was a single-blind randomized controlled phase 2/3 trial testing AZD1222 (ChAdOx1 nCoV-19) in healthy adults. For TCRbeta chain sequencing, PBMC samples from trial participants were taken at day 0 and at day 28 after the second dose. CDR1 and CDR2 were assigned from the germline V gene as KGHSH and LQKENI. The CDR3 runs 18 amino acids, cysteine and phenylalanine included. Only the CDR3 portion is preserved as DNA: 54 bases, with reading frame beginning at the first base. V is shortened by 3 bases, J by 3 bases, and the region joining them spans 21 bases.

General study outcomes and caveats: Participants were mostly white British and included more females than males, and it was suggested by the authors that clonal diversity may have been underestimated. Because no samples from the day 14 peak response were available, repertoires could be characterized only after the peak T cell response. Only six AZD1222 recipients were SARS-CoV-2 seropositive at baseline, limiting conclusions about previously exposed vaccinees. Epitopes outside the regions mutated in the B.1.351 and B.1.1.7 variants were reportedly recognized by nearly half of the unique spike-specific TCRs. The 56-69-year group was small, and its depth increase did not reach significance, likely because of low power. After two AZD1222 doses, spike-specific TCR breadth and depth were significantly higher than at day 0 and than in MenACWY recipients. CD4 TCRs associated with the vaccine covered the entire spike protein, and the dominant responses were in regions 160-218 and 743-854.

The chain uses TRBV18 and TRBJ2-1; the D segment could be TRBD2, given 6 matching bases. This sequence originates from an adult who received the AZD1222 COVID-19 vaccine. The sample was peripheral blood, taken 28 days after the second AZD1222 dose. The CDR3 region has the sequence CASSPWARSGVIYNEQFF. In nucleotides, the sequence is TGTGCCAGCTCACCCTGGGCCCGTAGCGGAGTTATCTACAATGAGCAGTTCTTC.